A selection of T cell receptor beta chains follows, all from one sample in a study of CD4 and CD8 cells across lung adenocarcinoma regions. Each CDR3 protein gets one entry after TCRdb re-called the PCR reads with MiXCR. The sample holds 13,000 or so distinct CDR3 sequences, roughly 44% seen once. Input material: CD8+ T cells from the margin of a lung tumor. Receptors were obtained from a male donor with lung adenocarcinoma. The CD4 and CD8 labels of this study may be unreliable. CDR3s include the opening cysteine and the closing phenylalanine or tryptophan. Fields, in order: V gene, J gene, clone size, D gene, CDR3 protein, CDR3 DNA. The D gene is left open where the match is weak. Size is stated for part of the rows, as once, few or many counts, or as a class when the clone is expanded.

V: TRBV7-3
J: TRBJ2-1
size: few
D: TRBD2
CDR3: CASSSPGLAINEQFF
DNA: TGTGCCAGCAGTTCACCGGGACTAGCGATCAATGAGCAGTTCTTC

V: TRBV27
J: TRBJ2-5
size: once
D: NA
CDR3: CASGGRGGRGTETQYF
DNA: TGTGCCAGCGGTGGACGAGGAGGGCGAGGCACAGAGACCCAGTACTTC

V: TRBV6-5
J: TRBJ2-5
size: NA
D: TRBD2
CDR3: CASSYSTGGRSGRQETQYF
DNA: TGTGCCAGCAGTTACTCGACGGGAGGGCGTAGCGGGAGGCAGGAGACCCAGTACTTC

V: TRBV6-1
J: TRBJ1-2
size: once
D: NA
CDR3: CASSEDAANYGYTF
DNA: TGTGCCAGCAGTGAGGATGCAGCTAACTATGGCTACACCTTC

V: TRBV6-1
J: TRBJ2-5
size: once
D: TRBD2
CDR3: CARGFGGGDQETQYF
DNA: TGTGCCAGGGGGTTCGGGGGGGGTGACCAAGAGACCCAGTACTTC

V: TRBV7-2
J: TRBJ2-7
size: NA
D: NA
CDR3: CASSLSSYEQYF
DNA: TGTGCCAGCAGCTTATCGTCCTACGAGCAGTACTTC

V: TRBV7-2
J: TRBJ2-3
size: few
D: NA
CDR3: CASSLWDSVTDTQYF
DNA: TGTGCCAGCAGCTTATGGGACTCCGTCACAGATACGCAGTATTTT

V: TRBV25-1
J: TRBJ1-2
size: NA
D: NA
CDR3: CASSGAGAGYGYTF
DNA: TGTGCCAGCAGTGGGGCGGGGGCAGGCTATGGCTACACCTTC

V: TRBV5-6
J: TRBJ2-4
size: NA
D: NA
CDR3: CASSRGGIKNIQYF
DNA: TGTGCCAGCAGCCGAGGGGGGATCAAAAACATTCAGTACTTC

V: TRBV7-2
J: TRBJ2-2
size: few
D: TRBD1
CDR3: CASSAGTGGYTGELFF
DNA: TGTGCCAGCAGCGCAGGGACAGGGGGCTACACCGGGGAGCTGTTTTTT

V: TRBV6-5
J: TRBJ2-1
size: NA
D: NA
CDR3: CASSYSEGYNEQFF
DNA: TGTGCCAGCAGTTACTCTGAGGGTTACAATGAGCAGTTCTTC

V: TRBV6-1
J: TRBJ2-5
size: NA
D: NA
CDR3: CARIRDLNTQYF
DNA: TGTGCCAGGATCCGTGACCTAAACACCCAGTACTTC

V: TRBV6-2/TRBV6-3
J: TRBJ2-7
size: many
D: TRBD2
CDR3: CASSYGGVTSNEQYF
DNA: TGTGCCAGCAGTTACGGGGGGGTGACAAGCAATGAGCAGTACTTC

V: TRBV10-3
J: TRBJ2-2
size: medium-sized
D: TRBD2
CDR3: CAIRPGLANTGELFF
DNA: TGTGCCATCAGACCGGGACTAGCGAACACCGGGGAGCTGTTTTTT

V: TRBV6-1
J: TRBJ2-2
size: NA
D: TRBD2
CDR3: CASCSGGANTETLYF
DNA: TGTGCCAGCTGTAGCGGGGGGGCGAACACCGAGACGCTGTATTTT

V: TRBV27
J: TRBJ2-2
size: NA
D: TRBD2
CDR3: CASSSLLAGGTGTLYF
DNA: TGTGCCAGCAGTTCTCTTCTAGCGGGTGGCACCGGGACGCTGTATTTT

V: TRBV6-8
J: TRBJ2-4
size: NA
D: TRBD1
CDR3: CASSRRDREYPLWAKNIQYF
DNA: TGTGCCAGCAGCCGCCGGGACAGGGAGTATCCCCTTTGGGCCAAAAACATTCAGTACTTC

V: TRBV6-1
J: TRBJ2-7
size: NA
D: NA
CDR3: CASSVPIPNEQYF
DNA: TGTGCCAGCAGTGTCCCGATACCCAATGAGCAGTACTTC

V: TRBV11-2
J: TRBJ2-1
size: few
D: TRBD2
CDR3: CASSLSLSGRSSYNEQFF
DNA: TGTGCCAGCAGCTTAAGTTTAAGCGGGAGGAGCTCCTACAATGAGCAGTTCTTC

V: TRBV10-2
J: TRBJ2-7
size: NA
D: NA
CDR3: CASSPGVYEQYF
DNA: TGCGCCAGCAGTCCGGGTGTCTACGAGCAGTACTTC

V: TRBV9
J: TRBJ2-7
size: NA
D: TRBD2
CDR3: CASSTGLALASYEQYF
DNA: TGTGCCAGCAGCACGGGACTAGCGTTGGCTTCCTACGAGCAGTACTTC

V: TRBV6-1
J: TRBJ2-3
size: NA
D: NA
CDR3: CASSLAQGTGVTDTQYF
DNA: TGTGCCAGCAGTCTAGCACAGGGGACGGGGGTCACAGATACGCAGTATTTT

V: TRBV12-3/TRBV12-4
J: TRBJ1-5
size: NA
D: NA
CDR3: CASSLQAGRFQPQHF
DNA: TGTGCCAGCAGTTTACAGGCAGGGAGGTTTCAGCCCCAGCATTTT

V: TRBV12-3/TRBV12-4
J: TRBJ2-3
size: medium-sized
D: NA
CDR3: CASRVSGGPSHTQYF
DNA: TGTGCCAGCAGGGTGAGCGGAGGGCCATCTCATACGCAGTATTTT

V: TRBV6-4
J: TRBJ2-3
size: NA
D: NA
CDR3: CASSESAGGSTDTQYF
DNA: TGTGCCAGCAGTGAAAGCGCCGGGGGCAGCACAGATACGCAGTATTTT

V: TRBV6-1
J: TRBJ2-1
size: many
D: NA
CDR3: CASSEGPTEVHEQFF
DNA: TGTGCCAGCAGTGAAGGTCCGACGGAGGTCCACGAGCAGTTCTTC

V: TRBV25-1
J: TRBJ2-3
size: medium-sized
D: NA
CDR3: CASSGSPTGTSDTQYF
DNA: TGTGCCAGCAGTGGAAGCCCAACAGGGACGTCAGATACGCAGTATTTT

V: TRBV27
J: TRBJ2-1
size: NA
D: TRBD1
CDR3: CASSTGQRDEQFF
DNA: TGTGCCAGCAGCACGGGACAGCGCGATGAGCAGTTCTTC

V: TRBV7-2
J: TRBJ2-1
size: NA
D: NA
CDR3: CASSFGNNEQFF
DNA: TGTGCCAGCAGCTTCGGGAACAATGAGCAGTTCTTC

V: TRBV27
J: TRBJ2-3
size: NA
D: TRBD1
CDR3: CASSGGQSQDTQYF
DNA: TGTGCCAGCAGTGGGGGACAGAGCCAAGATACGCAGTATTTT

V: TRBV6-6
J: TRBJ2-5
size: medium-sized
D: NA
CDR3: CASSTNAIQYF
DNA: TGTGCCAGCAGTACCAACGCGATCCAGTACTTC

V: TRBV24-1
J: TRBJ2-5
size: few
D: TRBD1
CDR3: CATSELDRDGEETQYF
DNA: TGTGCCACCAGTGAACTGGACAGGGATGGGGAAGAGACCCAGTACTTC

V: TRBV7-6
J: TRBJ2-2
size: many
D: TRBD1
CDR3: CASSLARQGAGELFF
DNA: TGTGCCAGCAGCTTAGCGCGACAGGGAGCCGGGGAGCTGTTTTTT

V: TRBV27
J: TRBJ2-5
size: NA
D: NA
CDR3: CASRGRGPTTQHF
DNA: TGTGCCAGCAGGGGGAGGGGGCCAACGACCCAGCACTTC

V: TRBV6-1
J: TRBJ2-5
size: NA
D: NA
CDR3: CASARGGGGGQDTQYF
DNA: TGTGCCAGCGCTCGGGGCGGGGGCGGTGGCCAAGATACCCAGTACTTC

V: TRBV6-4
J: TRBJ2-3
size: few
D: TRBD2
CDR3: CASSDSTSGSTDTQYF
DNA: TGTGCCAGCAGTGACTCGACTAGCGGGAGCACAGATACGCAGTATTTT

V: TRBV25-1
J: TRBJ2-5
size: few
D: NA
CDR3: CASSDPRFSVGQYF
DNA: TGTGCCAGCAGTGACCCTCGATTCTCTGTGGGGCAGTACTTC

V: TRBV27
J: TRBJ2-3
size: NA
D: NA
CDR3: CASSPLAKDTQYF
DNA: TGTGCCAGCAGTCCGTTAGCCAAAGATACGCAGTATTTT

V: TRBV7-2
J: TRBJ2-5
size: NA
D: TRBD2
CDR3: CASSLFGRDRYF
DNA: TGTGCCAGCAGCTTATTCGGGAGGGATCGGTACTTC

V: TRBV12-3/TRBV12-4
J: TRBJ1-6
size: NA
D: NA
CDR3: CASSSRAHQGSPLHF
DNA: TGTGCCAGCAGTTCTCGAGCCCACCAGGGCTCACCCCTCCACTTT

V: TRBV6-1
J: TRBJ2-1
size: NA
D: TRBD2
CDR3: CASSRTGTSLVFNEQFF
DNA: TGTGCCAGCAGCCGTACCGGGACTAGCCTAGTTTTCAATGAGCAGTTCTTC

V: TRBV6-5
J: TRBJ2-1
size: NA
D: TRBD1
CDR3: CASSFRDRGDEQFF
DNA: TGTGCCAGCAGTTTCCGGGACAGGGGGGATGAGCAGTTCTTC

V: TRBV10-2
J: TRBJ2-3
size: NA
D: NA
CDR3: CASSGTGGTQYF
DNA: TGCGCCAGCAGTGGGACCGGCGGTACGCAGTATTTT

V: TRBV6-5
J: TRBJ2-1
size: large
D: NA
CDR3: CASSWGNEQFF
DNA: TGTGCCAGCTCGTGGGGGAATGAGCAGTTCTTC

V: TRBV7-2
J: TRBJ2-5
size: medium-sized
D: NA
CDR3: CASSQRQTQYF
DNA: TGTGCCAGCAGCCAACGGCAGACCCAGTACTTC

V: TRBV4-1
J: TRBJ2-5
size: NA
D: NA
CDR3: CASSQEQVETQYF
DNA: TGCGCCAGCAGCCAAGAACAGGTTGAGACCCAGTACTTC

V: TRBV12-3/TRBV12-4
J: TRBJ2-2
size: NA
D: NA
CDR3: CASSPGTQAASTEAQFF
DNA: TGTGCCAGCAGTCCGGGCACCCAGGCCGCAAGCACCGAGGCGCAGTTTTTT

V: TRBV6-1
J: TRBJ2-1
size: NA
D: TRBD2
CDR3: CASSEVASGRAMGEQFF
DNA: TGTGCCAGCAGTGAAGTGGCTAGCGGGAGGGCCATGGGTGAGCAGTTCTTC

V: TRBV6-1
J: TRBJ2-3
size: NA
D: NA
CDR3: CPSRQSGMGVTNTQYF
DNA: TGTCCGAGCCGCCAGTCGGGGATGGGGGTCACAAACACGCAGTATTTC

V: TRBV6-5
J: TRBJ2-3
size: once
D: TRBD2
CDR3: CASSYAGGSSVGGTQFF
DNA: TGTGCCAGCAGTTACGCCGGCGGGAGTTCGGTGGGCGGTACGCAGTTTTTT

V: TRBV6-1
J: TRBJ2-3
size: NA
D: TRBD2
CDR3: CASVGLGGRYTDTQYF
DNA: TGTGCCAGCGTGGGACTAGGGGGACGCTACACAGATACGCAGTATTTT

V: TRBV6-1
J: TRBJ2-7
size: NA
D: NA
CDR3: CAGTPSWSQDTQYF
DNA: TGTGCCGGCACCCCCTCCTGGAGCCAAGATACGCAGTACTTC

V: TRBV10-1
J: TRBJ2-2
size: NA
D: NA
CDR3: CASSEGVSTEALFF
DNA: TGCGCGAGCAGTGAGGGAGTGAGCACAGAGGCGCTGTTTTTT

V: TRBV6-1
J: TRBJ1-6
size: NA
D: TRBD1
CDR3: CASTDWTGVHSPLHF
DNA: TGTGCCAGCACCGACTGGACAGGGGTACATTCACCCCTCCACTTT